This T cell receptor beta chain was identified in a study of post-analysis software for immune sequencing data. Findings of the study overall: There were about five TRBV segments more frequent in patients than controls, and TRBV5-6, TRBV5-1 and TRBV20-1 were among them. Versus controls, multiple sclerosis patients showed significantly lower diversity (normalized Chao1).

Note on this clonotype: The antigen is not known.

Unique molecular identifiers were present in the TCR beta cDNA libraries. TCRdb ran MiXCR on the PCR reads and lists one entry per CDR3 protein. The repertoire includes around 400,000 distinct CDR3 sequences, around 37% of them detected once, and around an eighth sits in the top ten. V lost 3 bases to trimming and J lost 4 bases, with 8 bases between them. Germline V gene data show CDR1 as MDHEN and CDR2 as SYDVKM. CDR3 length equals 13 residues. The clonotype was recovered from a girl aged 5-17 years with multiple sclerosis. The chain combines TRBV28 with TRBJ2-3; D gene unclear. The sample comprised blood. The CDR3 DNA follows: TGTGCCAGCAGTTTCATGAGCCCAGATACGCAGTATTTT. It encodes CASSFMSPDTQYF.